Listed below are T cell receptor beta chains from one sample, sequenced in a study of OX40 agonist ivuxolimab in advanced cancers. Produced via immunoSEQ multiplex PCR; TCRdb's table is partial and in-frame only. This table has some 64,000 clones, approximately 93% appearing once. Sample: CD4+ or CD8+ T cells sorted from blood, taken in a trial of the OX40 agonist ivuxolimab. The receptors come from an adult with an advanced solid tumor such as melanoma, head and neck, liver or kidney cancer. Both conserved end residues are part of each CDR3. Fields, in order: V gene, CDR3 protein.

TRBV2 | CASRLAPEQFF
TRBV7-9 | CASSPPAGRNEKLFF
TRBV2 | CASRGAATEAFF
TRBV27 | CARGRLAGIKVQETQYF
TRBV27 | CASSLGSDNSPLHF
TRBV4-1 | CASSQDTSRGETQYF
TRBV5-6 | CASSLGAGVEQYF
TRBV7-9 | CASSTSGTDPNEQFF
TRBV28 | CASRLGVSGAEAFF
TRBV7-3 | CASSLGVLPEGETQYF
TRBV6-5 | CASSLRTGVEQFF
TRBV4-1 | CASSQGPGTDTQYF
TRBV19 | CASSIVVGVSYNEQFF
TRBV4-2 | CASSQDKGQGFWETQYF
TRBV6-5 | CASPPSGSYTGELFF
TRBV4-1 | CASSPGGGLNTEAFF
TRBV4-1 | CASSPQTGAETQYF
TRBV6-1 | CASSQSGGSYEQYF
TRBV6-1 | CASWAQANTEAFF
TRBV6-6 | CASNLAGPRDTQYF
TRBV2 | CAIYPGTTYEQYF
TRBV7-8 | CASSLDEDRGPNTEAFF
TRBV16 | CASSQSPGGGNQPQHF
TRBV28 | CASSLRVTSGGPTDSQYF
TRBV6-5 | CASREGLAIEAFF
TRBV9 | CASSVTAYDEQYF
TRBV27 | CASSLYPDGVGEQYF
TRBV5-8 | CASSRGSGGGHYEQYF
TRBV6-6 | CASSYAGGDTF
TRBV6-5 | CATTGGANYGYTF
TRBV27 | CASSLDFGQTNIQYF
TRBV6-1 | CALRGTGKETQYF
TRBV2 | CASMGGADQPQHF
TRBV4-1 | CASSQAPGGGTEAFF
TRBV18 | CASSPGQPQHF
TRBV14 | CASSQLSGGNTGELFF
TRBV27 | CATGTGTFYGYTF
TRBV7-9 | CASSSHGGARTGELFF
TRBV7-9 | CASSLGGHNTGELFF
TRBV9 | CASSVGSSGVDTQYF
TRBV13 | CASSMGTGNYGYTF
TRBV27 | CASSVYTNTEAFF
TRBV30 | CAWGAIRPDTF
TRBV2 | CASREAGSVEKLFF
TRBV7-2 | CANDSPSSYNEQFF